The present T cell receptor beta chain was sequenced within a study of blood T cell repertoires in COVID-19. Per the original methods: Counts of nucleated cells, estimated from reference gene primer amplification, were obtained. Assay used: immunoSEQ multiplex PCR; TCRdb lists only in-frame clones, some missing. V, J and clone size are those of that table, while D and trimming were read from the DNA. Of about 170,000 clones listed, 80% to 90% were seen once; the top ten hold approximately 2%. The sequenced sample was peripheral blood. The sequence was obtained from an elderly woman with acute or convalescent COVID-19.

The chain's CDR3 is CASSLGSRGVGEQYF. CDR3 nucleotides: TGTGCCAGCAGCTTAGGGTCCAGGGGTGTAGGCGAGCAGTACTTC. The rearrangement uses TRBV7-9 and TRBJ2-7; possible D gene TRBD1, 6 bases. Germline lookup yields CDR1 SEHNR and CDR2 FQNEAQ (reference sequence). The CDR3 runs 15 residues. The V gene lost 1 base and the J gene lost 6 bases, with 16 bases spanning the gap.